The 4 T cell receptor beta chains below all came from one sample that was sequenced in a study of CD8 T cells in Susac syndrome. Random hexamers served to reverse transcribe about 0.5 to 1 ug RNA. Via MiXCR, TCRdb re-called the immunoSEQ multiplex PCR reads, giving one row per CDR3 protein. The sample lists some 130,000 distinct CDR3 sequences, approximately 94% seen once, with about 0.12% in the top ten. Material for sequencing was CD4+ T cells from PBMCs. These receptors were obtained from a human donor with multiple sclerosis.

This rearrangement joins TRBV15 to TRBJ2-1; possible D gene TRBD2, 5 bases. The V gene lost 0 bases and the J gene lost 0 bases, with 12 bases spanning the gap. CDR3 size: 17 residues. CDR1 LNHNV and CDR2 YYDKDF come from the germline V gene (reference sequence). CDR3 coding DNA: TGTGCCACCAGCAGAGATGGGAGCGCGAGCTCCTACAATGAGCAGTTCTTC. This sequence encodes CATSRDGSASSYNEQFF.

This rearrangement joins TRBV5-1 to TRBJ2-5; perhaps TRBD1 as D (5 bases). V gave up 4 bases and J gave up 4 bases, with 11 bases separating them. This CDR3 is built from 13 residues. Germline V CDR1 and CDR2: SGHRS, YFSETQ. As DNA, the CDR3 is TGCGCCAGCAGCATCCAGGGAAGAGAGACCCAGTACTTC. Protein sequence: CASSIQGRETQYF.

The rearrangement joins TRBV19 to TRBJ2-2, with D uncertain. V was shortened by 1 base and J by 2 bases, with 5 bases between the two germline ends. The CDR3 runs 14 residues. Germline CDR1 and CDR2: LNHDA and SQIVND (reference sequence). Here the CDR3 DNA reads TGTGCCAGTAGTATAGGTTTTAACACCGGGGAGCTGTTTTTT. It is translated as CASSIGFNTGELFF.

The chain is built from TRBV12-3 or TRBV12-4 and TRBJ1-5; TRBD1 matches 7 bases. The CDR3 runs to 15 residues. V shed 6 bases, J shed 7 bases, and the junction held 12 bases outside the gene matches. CDR3 in amino acids: CASSMRQGVGQPQHF. The CDR3 coding sequence is TGTGCCAGCAGCATGCGACAGGGTGTCGGCCAGCCCCAGCATTTT.